The present entry profiles one TCR beta chain with its context. Antigen: not known. Each specimen consisted of roughly 1-10 million cryopreserved PBMC prior to extraction of DNA. This sample stems from a study of long-term antiretroviral therapy in people with HIV. Study in general: It was about a decade before the 2015 immediate-ART recommendation that the earliest samples were taken.

At the survey level, the v3.0 immunoSEQ assay was run. Only in-frame clones appear in the TCRdb table, and some are missing; sequencing was by immunoSEQ multiplex PCR. The repertoire holds 7,500 to 8,500 clones, with approximately 84% as singletons. Germline V CDR1 and CDR2: SGHDN, FVKESK. Trimming stripped 4 bases from V and 6 bases from J, with 12 bases between. The CDR3 sequence is 14 residues long. Study results and limitations: Whereas controls had wider CDR3 length ranges, HIV repertoires had narrower ones. Transplant donor controls retained higher diversity, though diversity increased after ART.

The source of this sequence is a man in his forties with HIV. The material sequenced was unsorted PBMCs, taken around 2.6 years before starting antiretroviral therapy. V gene TRBV14 combines with J gene TRBJ2-2, with D possibly matching TRBD1 (6 bases). CDR3 DNA sequence: TGTGCCAGCAGCCCCCCTGGACAGCCCGGGGAGCTGTTTTTT. Amino acids: CASSPPGQPGELFF.